This TCR beta chain emerged from a study of CD8 T cells in ankylosing spondylitis. Worth noting for this clonotype: Its antigen is unidentified.

Whole-study results and caveats: Seven to nine highly homologous variants formed a TCR beta motif that appeared characteristic of ankylosing spondylitis blood.

TCRdb re-derived calls from the 5' RACE reads in MiXCR, one entry per CDR3 protein. The sample yields roughly 470,000 distinct CDR3 sequences, roughly a quarter seen once. Between the trimmed V and J ends, which lost 0 bases and 1 base, there was a span of 13 bases. The CDR3 covers 16 residues. The germline V gene has CDR1 SGHRS and CDR2 YFSETQ. Sequenced: blood, either unsorted or a sorted T cell fraction (not recorded which). This receptor was identified in a male donor with ankylosing spondylitis. This rearrangement joins TRBV5-1 to TRBJ2-5; no firm D call. The CDR3 protein is CASSLGTRRIQETQYF. As DNA, the CDR3 is TGCGCCAGCAGCTTGGGTACACGGAGAATCCAAGAGACCCAGTACTTC.